A single sample is the source of the 23 T cell receptor beta chains below, sequenced in a study of blood T cell repertoires in COVID-19. Sequencing was performed with immunoSEQ multiplex PCR; in TCRdb, only in-frame clones are kept and a portion is missing. In the table there are 15,000 or so clones, approximately 84% of which are singletons. The sample was peripheral blood. Receptors were obtained from a human donor in a cohort sampled during active COVID-19.

The chain joins TRBV6-5 to TRBJ1-2; D not resolved. CDR1 MNHEY and CDR2 SVGAGI come from the germline V gene. V shed 2 bases and J shed 2 bases, with 9 bases lying between them. The CDR3 runs 14 residues. CDR3 DNA sequence: TGTGCCAGCAGTTACACCGCCAGAAACTATGGCTACACCTTC. This encodes CASSYTARNYGYTF.

This chain uses TRBV5-1 with TRBJ2-7; TRBD1 aligns across 7 bases. The CDR3 is 13 amino acids. V dropped 4 bases and J dropped 6; count of bases not matched to a gene: 7. Germline-derived CDR1 and CDR2 are SGHRS and YFSETQ. CDR3 sequence (DNA): TGCGCCAGCAGCCAGGGACAGCTTTCCGAGCAGTACTTC. Amino acids: CASSQGQLSEQYF.

The CDR3 protein is CASTRQGGQPQHF. In nucleotides, the CDR3 is TGTGCCAGCACACGACAGGGCGGTCAGCCCCAGCATTTT. The chain employs TRBV7-2 and TRBJ1-5; TRBD1 matches 7 bases. The CDR3 spans 13 residues. V shed 7 bases, J shed 6 bases, and the junction held 6 bases outside the gene matches. Germline V gene data show CDR1 as SGHTA and CDR2 as FQGNSA.

The genes are TRBV7-3 and TRBJ1-2, with D unresolved. Deletions cut 5 bases from V and 0 bases from J, with 7 bases between. The CDR3 is 13 amino acids. Per germline, CDR1 SGHTA and CDR2 FQGTGA. CDR3 nucleotides: TGTGCCAGCAGCCGGGAACCTAACTATGGCTACACCTTC. Residues: CASSREPNYGYTF.

The chain is built from TRBV7-2 and TRBJ2-2; D unresolved. Germline V lookup: CDR1 SGHTA, CDR2 FQGNSA. The V gene lost 5 bases and the J gene lost 0 bases, with 4 bases spanning the gap. The CDR3 consists of 13 residues. CDR3 coding DNA: TGTGCCAGCAGCCAAACGAACACCGGGGAGCTGTTTTTT. Amino acid sequence: CASSQTNTGELFF. Full variable domain (missing parts from reference TRBV7-2 and TRBJ2-2): GAGVSQSPSNKVTEKGKDVELRCDPISGHTALYWYRQSLGQGLEFLIYFQGNSAPDKSGLPSDRFSAERTGGSVSTLTIQRTQQEDSAVYLCASSQTNTGELFFGEGSRLTVL.

This clone was counted between two and nine times. The J gene is TRBJ1-2, the V gene TRBV10-3; the match to TRBD1 covers 8 bases. This CDR3 spans 14 amino acids. Germline V CDR1 and CDR2: ENHRY, SYGVKD. V lost 5 bases to trimming and J lost 7 bases; unmatched junction nucleotides: 9. CDR3 coding DNA: TGTGCCATCAGTCAGACAGGGGACGGAATTGGCTACACCTTC. Translated: CAISQTGDGIGYTF.

V gene TRBV4-1 combines with J gene TRBJ1-4; D ambiguous. This CDR3 has 15 amino acids. Per the germline V gene, CDR1 is MGHRA and CDR2 is YSYEKL. Trimming stripped 0 bases from V and 5 bases from J, with 10 bases between. The CDR3, as DNA: TGCGCCAGCAGCCAAGACCTGGCGGCCAATGAAAAACTGTTTTTT. Amino acids: CASSQDLAANEKLFF.

The gene calls are TRBV7-6 and TRBJ1-3, with TRBD1 matching 8 bases. Per germline, CDR1 SGHVS and CDR2 FNYEAQ. CDR3 size: 15 residues. After removal of 2 bases from V and 7 bases from J, the junction contained 7 bases not matched to a gene. The CDR3 here is CASSLMGQVANTIYF. CDR3 coding DNA: TGTGCCAGCAGCTTAATGGGACAGGTTGCGAACACCATATATTTT.

The chain joins TRBV7-6 to TRBJ2-7, with D possibly TRBD1 on 6 matching bases. Trimming removed 2 bases at V and 7 bases at J, with 18 bases between. The CDR3 spans 15 residues. In germline, CDR1 is SGHVS, CDR2 FNYEAQ. CDR3 bases: TGTGCCAGCAGCTTATTCCCGGGACAACTTGGGGAGCAGTACTTC. Its protein product is CASSLFPGQLGEQYF.

Only a few counts were recorded for this clone. The chain combines TRBV2 with TRBJ1-1; 9 bases map to TRBD1. CDR3 length equals 14 residues. The germline CDR1 and CDR2 sequences are SNHLY and FYNNEI. Losses at the gene ends were 6 bases for V and 4 bases for J; bases not matched to a gene: 6. The CDR3 protein is CASREQGASTEAFF. DNA for the CDR3: TGTGCCAGCAGAGAACAGGGGGCCAGCACTGAAGCTTTCTTT.

This chain joins TRBV2 and TRBJ2-1; a weak D match, TRBD1 (6 bases). Germline lookup yields CDR1 SNHLY and CDR2 FYNNEI. Trimming cost V 2 bases and J 4 bases, with 9 bases left between them. The CDR3 loop spans 14 amino acids. In nucleotides, the CDR3 is TGTGCCAGCAGTGAACAGGGGTCTTACAATGAGCAGTTCTTC. It codes for CASSEQGSYNEQFF. Drawing the rest from reference TRBV2 and TRBJ2-1, the complete variable domain is EPEVTQTPSHQVTQMGQEVILRCVPISNHLYFYWYRQILGQKVEFLVSFYNNEISEKSEIFDDQFSVERPDGSNFTLKIRSTKLEDSAMYFCASSEQGSYNEQFFGPGTRLTVL.

The chain joins TRBV5-4 to TRBJ2-3; TRBD2 is a possible D gene (5 bases). The CDR3 totals 16 residues. V was shortened by 2 bases and J by 5 bases, with 18 bases between the two germline ends. The germline V gene encodes CDR1 SGHNT and CDR2 YYREEE (reference sequence). Here the CDR3 DNA reads TGTGCCAGCAGCTTAGCGGAGACGGGCCCCAGAGATACGCAGTATTTT. It yields the protein CASSLAETGPRDTQYF. Supplemented by reference TRBV5-4 and TRBJ2-3, the full variable domain reads ETGVTQSPTHLIKTRGQQVTLRCSSQSGHNTVSWYQQALGQGPQFIFQYYREEENGRGNFPPRFSGLQFPNYSSELNVNALELDDSALYLCASSLAETGPRDTQYFGPGTRLTVL.

This clone was detected only once. V gene TRBV5-1 combines with J gene TRBJ2-1; 11 nucleotides align to TRBD2. V was clipped by 0 bases and J by 4 bases; unmatched bases: 9. The CDR3 has 18 amino acids. Germline values: CDR1 SGHRS, CDR2 YFSETQ. In DNA, the CDR3 is TGCGCCAGCAGCTTGGCCCGAGTACTAGCGGGGGATTACAATGAGCAGTTCTTC. It encodes CASSLARVLAGDYNEQFF.

The V and J genes are TRBV15 and TRBJ1-1; 8 bases align to TRBD1. The germline gives CDR1 LNHNV, CDR2 YYDKDF (reference sequence). Trimming removed 0 bases from V and 5 bases from J; junction bases left unmatched: 20. CDR3 size: 20 residues. The CDR3 nucleotides are TGTGCCACCAGCAGAGAACCGGGACAGGTGGTGTCCCATCGGCGGACTGAAGCTTTCTTT. This translates into CATSREPGQVVSHRRTEAFF.

The chain is built from TRBV9 and TRBJ1-3; D might be TRBD1 (6 bases). Germline V gives CDR1 SGDLS, CDR2 YYNGEE. The CDR3 is 16 amino acids. Trimming left V 2 bases short and J 8 bases short, with 20 bases between. In DNA form, the CDR3 reads TGTGCCAGCAGCGTCAGGGGCGTCCGTACCGGCGACACCATATATTTT. Protein sequence: CASSVRGVRTGDTIYF. Variable domain in full (rest from reference TRBV9 and TRBJ1-3): DSGVTQTPKHLITATGQRVTLRCSPRSGDLSVYWYQQSLDQGLQFLIQYYNGEERAKGNILERFSAQQFPDLHSELNLSSLELGDSALYFCASSVRGVRTGDTIYFGEGSWLTVV.

Regarding this clone: The junction differs from germline at one of its ends, possibly a read error. The chain employs TRBV6-6 and TRBJ2-7, with a tentative D call TRBD1 (5 bases). This CDR3 spans 16 amino acids. Per germline, CDR1 MNHNY and CDR2 SVGAGI (reference sequence). For the CDR3, the DNA is TGTGCCAGCAGTTACTCACTTGGAGCAGGGTCCTACGCGCAGTACTTC. This gives the protein CASSYSLGAGSYAQYF.

The rearrangement joins TRBV4-1 to TRBJ2-7; D gene ambiguous. CDR1 and CDR2 from the germline V gene are MGHRA and YSYEKL. This CDR3 spans 13 amino acids. V was clipped by 4 bases and J by 0 bases, with 7 bases between them. The CDR3 spells CASSPLHSYEQYF. In DNA form, the CDR3 reads TGCGCCAGCAGCCCACTCCACTCCTACGAGCAGTACTTC.

The rearrangement uses TRBV15 and TRBJ2-5; 11 nucleotides align to TRBD2. The germline CDR1 and CDR2 sequences are LNHNV and YYDKDF (reference sequence). The CDR3 has 15 amino acids. V shed 5 bases and J 1 base; nucleotides not matched to a gene: 3. The CDR3 region has the DNA TGTGCCACCAGCGACGGGACTAGCGGCCAAGAGACCCAGTACTTC. Translation gives CATSDGTSGQETQYF.

The rearrangement links TRBV4-3 to TRBJ2-3; D perhaps matches TRBD1 (5 bases). Looked up from germline, CDR1 is LGHNA and CDR2 is YSLEER. V lost 3 bases and J lost 6, with 16 bases in between. This CDR3 has 15 residues. This chain's CDR3 is CASSQADNGVDTQYF. In nucleotides, the CDR3 is TGCGCCAGCAGCCAGGCGGACAATGGGGTGGATACGCAGTATTTT.

This CDR3 is CASSKGGQGSYEQYF. CDR3 bases: TGTGCCAGCAGCAAAGGCGGACAGGGCTCCTACGAGCAGTACTTC. V is TRBV13 and J is TRBJ2-7; 8 bases line up with TRBD1. Germline lookup yields CDR1 PRHDT and CDR2 FYEKMQ (reference sequence). V trimming: 5 bases; J trimming: 0 bases; junction bases outside the gene matches: 6. The CDR3 contains 15 residues.

The chain combines TRBV30 with TRBJ1-5, with unresolved D. Germline assignment: CDR1 GTSNPN and CDR2 SVGIG (reference sequence). V lost 3 bases and J lost 0, with 6 bases in between. CDR3 length: 13 amino acids. The CDR3 protein is CAWRGDSNQPQHF. The CDR3 DNA reads as TGTGCCTGGAGAGGAGATAGCAATCAGCCCCAGCATTTT.

This clone occurred a few times. V usage is TRBV7-2 and J usage is TRBJ2-5; perhaps TRBD2 as D (5 bases). Germline V CDR1 and CDR2: SGHTA, FQGNSA. V dropped 3 bases and J dropped 4 bases, with 9 bases sitting between them. This CDR3 has 13 residues. CDR3 residues: CASSLNRGETQYF. CDR3 DNA: TGTGCCAGCAGCTTGAACCGGGGAGAGACCCAGTACTTC.

The rearrangement uses TRBV7-2 and TRBJ2-7; maybe TRBD1 (5 bases). Germline V gives CDR1 SGHTA, CDR2 FQGNSA. This CDR3 is built from 13 residues. V lost 1 base, J lost 6 bases, and 10 bases lay in between. DNA of the CDR3: TGTGCCAGCAGCTTAGTCGCAGACAGCGAGCAGTACTTC. Its protein product is CASSLVADSEQYF. Supplemented by reference TRBV7-2 and TRBJ2-7, the full variable domain reads GAGVSQSPSNKVTEKGKDVELRCDPISGHTALYWYRQSLGQGLEFLIYFQGNSAPDKSGLPSDRFSAERTGGSVSTLTIQRTQQEDSAVYLCASSLVADSEQYFGPGTRLTVT.